One sample yielded the 5 T cell receptor beta chains listed below, sequenced in a study of response to subunit inactivated influenza vaccine. TCRdb called the RT-PCR reads again in MiXCR, with one record for every CDR3 protein. The table lists about 570,000 distinct CDR3 sequences, 12% of them singletons. The sequences come from PBMCs from blood, collected on the day of vaccination. These TCRs come from a man in his forties or fifties who received an inactivated influenza vaccine.

The rearrangement joins TRBV6-1 to TRBJ1-4; D unclear. Trimming shortened V by 0 bases and J by 0 bases, and 8 bases separated the two germline ends. The CDR3 runs to 16 residues. CDR1 is MNHNS and CDR2 is SASEGT in the germline V gene. The CDR3, as DNA: TGTGCCAGCAGTGAAGCGCTTCTTGCAACTAATGAAAAACTGTTTTTT. Its translation is CASSEALLATNEKLFF.

This sequence joins TRBV10-3 and TRBJ2-1; D may correspond to TRBD1 or TRBD2 (6 bases each). Trimming shortened V by 7 bases and J by 6 bases, and 22 bases separated the two germline ends. The CDR3 has 16 residues. Germline CDR1 is ENHRY and CDR2 is SYGVKD. CDR3 in DNA: TGTGCCATCAACCGCGGAGGGGGTCGGAACACCAATGAGCAGTTCTTC. This encodes CAINRGGGRNTNEQFF.

This clonotype has a handful of counts. J is TRBJ2-3 and V is TRBV9; 8 bases line up with TRBD2. The CDR3 runs 16 residues. With 0 bases clipped from V and 1 base from J, the junction kept 4 bases outside the gene matches. Germline V lookup: CDR1 SGDLS, CDR2 YYNGEE. CDR3 sequence: CASSVGVSGGTDTQYF. The CDR3 DNA reads TGTGCCAGCAGCGTAGGGGTTAGCGGGGGCACAGATACGCAGTATTTT.

This clonotype was seen more than once but under ten times. J is TRBJ2-3 and V is TRBV9; 10 bases align to TRBD2. Per the germline V gene, CDR1 is SGDLS and CDR2 is YYNGEE. Trimming at V came to 4 bases and at J to 3 bases, leaving 8 bases not matched to a gene. This CDR3 has 16 amino acids. The CDR3 DNA sequence: TGTGCCAGCAGCCGCACGACTAGCGGGTGGACAGATACGCAGTATTTT. It is translated as CASSRTTSGWTDTQYF.

The chain uses TRBV20-1 and TRBJ2-5, with 8 bases matching TRBD2. The CDR3 is 15 amino acids. With 6 bases clipped from V and 1 base from J, the junction kept 10 bases outside the gene matches. Looked up from germline, CDR1 is DFQATT and CDR2 is SNEGSKA (reference sequence). The CDR3 coding sequence is TGCAGTGCGATGGGAGCGGGGGAGACCCAAGAGACCCAGTACTTC. Translated: CSAMGAGETQETQYF.